This T cell receptor (delta chain) was recorded in a study of gamma-delta T cells after stem cell transplantation. J lost 0 bases, V lost 2 bases, and 6 bases had no gene match. This CDR3 spans 18 amino acids. The germline gives CDR1 GEAIGNYY, CDR2 EKD. TCRdb called clones from the RT-PCR reads again using CATT. This sample has some 3,000 delta-chain clones; under 3% occur once, and the top ten carry 32%. As to this clone: TCRdb's listed protein matches a much larger clone and diverges from this DNA's translation at residue 6, likely through a read error; the protein shown comes from the DNA.

The sequenced material came from gamma-delta T cells. The receptor was derived from a human donor. It is not recorded whose cells these are; they may come from a transplant donor. The chain has TRDV2 and TRDJ3, with 7 bases lining up with TRDD3. CDR3 sequence: CACDMVLGSSWDTRQMFF. The CDR3 DNA sequence: TGTGCCTGTGACATGGTACTGGGGAGCTCCTGGGACACCCGACAGATGTTTTTC.